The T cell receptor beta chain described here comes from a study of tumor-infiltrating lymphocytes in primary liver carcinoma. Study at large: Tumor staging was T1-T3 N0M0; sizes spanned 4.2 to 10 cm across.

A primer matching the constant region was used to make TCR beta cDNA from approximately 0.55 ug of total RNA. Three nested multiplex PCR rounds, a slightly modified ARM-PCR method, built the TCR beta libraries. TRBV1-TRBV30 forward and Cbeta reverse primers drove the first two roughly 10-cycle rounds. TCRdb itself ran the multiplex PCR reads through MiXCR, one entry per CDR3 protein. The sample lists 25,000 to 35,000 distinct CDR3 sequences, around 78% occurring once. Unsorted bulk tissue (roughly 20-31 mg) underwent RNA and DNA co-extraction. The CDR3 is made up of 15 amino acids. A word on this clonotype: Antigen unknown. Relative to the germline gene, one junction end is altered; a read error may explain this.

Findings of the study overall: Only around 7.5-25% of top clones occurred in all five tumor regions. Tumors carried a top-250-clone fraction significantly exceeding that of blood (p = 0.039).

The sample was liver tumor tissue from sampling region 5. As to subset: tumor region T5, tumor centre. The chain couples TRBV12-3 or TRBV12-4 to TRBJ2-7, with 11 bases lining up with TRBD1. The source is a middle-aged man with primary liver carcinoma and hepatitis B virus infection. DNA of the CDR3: TGTGTCAGCAATTTTGGACAGGGGGCGAACTACGAGCAGTACTTC. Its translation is CVSNFGQGANYEQYF.